This T cell receptor beta chain is drawn from a study of cytomegalovirus exposure and HLA in healthy donors (TCRdb year 2017). Notes on the research overall: An earlier analysis of a few hundred of the donors reported around 280 Gb of sequence data and some 110 million unique TCR beta sequences obtained from about 180 million T cells. An early release that covered about 640 HLA-typed donors contained approximately 300 gigabases of sequencing data and tens of millions of unique TCR sequences. Of the 350 to 450 genotyped donors, 65% to 90% were placed in the genetic ancestry cluster associated with self-reported Caucasian donors. The study was designed to test whether signatures of past pathogen exposure could be identified by cataloging public T cell receptors. The T cell repertoires of under 700 subjects were profiled by immunosequencing and related to cytomegalovirus serostatus. A separate validation cohort of 100 to 150 different subjects was used in addition to the roughly 720-subject first cohort. To predict cytomegalovirus infection status, the study brought together high-throughput TCR immunosequencing, statistical association of individual TCRs with disease status, and machine learning. A later analysis re-analyzed previously published TCR beta repertoires from about 730 donors and added high-resolution HLA genotyping to study TCR occurrence patterns. Rather than using new phenotypic data, the later analysis identified candidate immune exposures from TCR beta sequences and from how often those sequences occurred across donors. An earlier analysis of a few hundred of the donors applied high-throughput TCR beta sequencing to assess whether each TCR beta V gene segment acted as functional or pseudogenic. Donor age, sex, ethnicity and CMV serostatus were compiled alongside the repertoire data. A later genetic analysis used genome-wide SNP genotypes for about three fifths of the 666 donors, treating that subset as a discovery cohort. Every repertoire in the discovery cohort had been generated on one and the same sequencing platform. Both class I and class II loci were covered by HLA typing, at four-digit resolution. Typing coverage varied by locus: roughly 629-640 donors for A, B, C, DRB1 and DQB1; around 560 for DQA1; more than 600 for DPA1; approximately 450 for DPB1. Roughly five DR-DQ haplotypes were handled as single units for association and clustering because linkage in the cohort was strong. On average, around 240,000 unique TCR beta nucleotide sequences were sequenced per donor among 398 genotyped donors of the cohort, with around 19% of those sequences being non-productive.

In total, fewer than 750 healthy bone marrow donors made up the cohort. At the time of sampling, all cohort members were nominally healthy, though unrecorded immune exposures were likely present. The donor tested CMV seropositive and was one of the 289 seropositive cohort members. A peripheral blood sample was collected from each donor, and TCR beta sequencing was performed on peripheral blood mononuclear cells. Genomic DNA was extracted from the blood cell samples with the Qiagen DNeasy Blood Extraction Kit. The paper as a whole reports these results and caveats: Correlated functional status among segregating V segments might be attributable to linkage disequilibrium, but an unknown experimental factor could not be ruled out. The study listed 150 to 200 TCR beta chains as associated with cytomegalovirus. Because counts were too low, more than 15 rarely observed V segments, including chromosome 9 orphons, were excluded from the earlier analysis of roughly 580 of the donors. According to the authors, the approach could potentially be generalized to other disease states and immunological phenotypes. A later analysis reported that several top co-occurrence clusters appeared linked to parvovirus B19, influenza, CMV and Epstein-Barr virus. In a later genetic analysis, a missense DCLRE1C variant was associated with V-gene and J-gene trimming of TCR beta chains, and the association was replicated in an independent cohort. A further reported finding was that TCR beta sequences accurately predicted the HLA-A and HLA-B alleles for most subjects in the first cohort. While some public TCRs were present in many individuals, most TCR sequences turned up only very rarely across donors. When HLA alleles, especially DR and DQ, strongly co-occurred, TCR associations were difficult to assign to individual alleles. Most CMV-associated TCR beta chains appeared to be HLA-restricted in a later analysis, and the HLA associations seemed to be driven largely by CMV exposure. A cluster of highly shared sequence variants was judged likely to be a technical artifact of the sequencing pipeline. Because HLA typing was unavailable for some donors at each locus, only the typed subset was used in association tests. A later analysis associated some 17,000 TCR beta sequences with specific HLA alleles at a false discovery rate of 0.05. Because the 87-base-pair reads could not distinguish some IMGT-functional V segments, including TRBV6-2 and TRBV6-3, those segments were excluded. In a later genetic analysis, fewer N-insertions in productive TCRs were reported among donors in an Asian-associated ancestry cluster than the 666-donor mean. In both the original and validation cohorts, the classifier was reported to diagnose cytomegalovirus status with high specificity and sensitivity. The only immune exposure information available for the cohort was CMV serostatus. A later analysis found that TCR association rates varied across HLA loci, with DRB1 alleles showing the most associated TCRs and HLA-C alleles the fewest. This cohort had only TCR beta chains sequenced, and the lack of alpha or paired-chain data limited which features could be detected. An earlier analysis of approximately 590 of the donors showed that most TCR beta V segments appeared in productive rearrangements either about 90% or about 30% of the time, which broadly matched IMGT annotations. In a later analysis, HLA-associated TCR beta chains showed more clonal expansion and lower generation probabilities than non-associated chains that were equally common. In vitro tests confirmed that a few of the cytomegalovirus-associated TCR beta chains recognize cytomegalovirus antigens. Sequencing depth was assumed to be roughly uniform across donors in the presence/absence analyses, though that assumption may not hold.

Including cysteine and phenylalanine, the CDR3 has 15 amino acids. Only the CDR3 portion is preserved as DNA: 45 bases, with reading frame beginning at the first base. V ends up 2 bases short and J 4 bases short, with an unmatched junction base count of 7. Via the germline V gene (reference sequence), CDR1 is MNHEY and CDR2 SMNVEV. This clone was detected only a few times. The clone's antigen remains unknown. The record has no base qualities; no much larger clone is one base away. Library preparation used the immunoSEQ multiplex PCR assay. A mixture of 60 forward primers for TCR Vbeta segments and 13 reverse primers for TCR Jbeta segments was used in the multiplex PCR. The CDR3 region of rearranged TCR beta genes was amplified from genomic DNA by a multiplex PCR assay. Amplified TCR beta libraries were sequenced as 87-base-pair reads on the Illumina HiSeq System. The authors' analysis ran thus. In a later analysis, some 80 million unique TCR beta chains were counted across the roughly 610 repertoires, and roughly 9.9 million of these chains were shared by at least two donors. To remove PCR and sequencing errors, raw reads were error-corrected and collapsed into unique sequences using a nearest-neighbor algorithm that merged closely related sequences. V, D and J gene segments were assigned by aligning CDR3 sequences to IMGT reference sequences. For a sequence to be retained, a match of at least six nucleotides was required to both a V gene segment and a J gene segment. A rearrangement counted as productive if the CDR3 had no stop codons and remained in frame with V and J, and every other rearrangement counted as non-productive. CDR3 was defined by IMGT convention, running from the second conserved V-encoded cysteine to the conserved J-encoded phenylalanine. The earlier analysis of 587 of the donors excluded sequences that lacked an unambiguous match to a single V gene segment. An earlier analysis of a few hundred of the donors called V segments functional above 56.7% productive rearrangements and segregating when the between-donor standard deviation exceeded 5%. A statistical classification framework was built for diagnosing cytomegalovirus status from the catalog of TCR beta chain sequences. A later analysis assigned V and J genes by comparing TCR nucleotide sequences with IMGT/GENE-DB human TR gene sequences. In a later analysis, CDR3 sequences and most-parsimonious VDJ recombination scenarios were assigned using the TCRdist pipeline. A later analysis defined each TCR beta chain by its CDR3 amino acid sequence plus V-gene family, and excluded reads lacking a unique V-gene family. In a later analysis, 450 to 600 highly shared, low-generation-probability nucleotide sequences were removed to address suspected cross-contamination and a sequencing artifact. In a later analysis, a clonal expansion index was calculated for each public chain from normalized within-repertoire ranks of inferred template counts. In a later analysis, generation probabilities were computed using a VDJ recombination model fitted to out-of-frame rearrangements, and the results were checked against IGoR. Hypergeometric tests were used in a later analysis to score TCR-TCR, TCR-HLA and TCR-CMV co-occurrence, with a repertoire-size bias correction applied to the TCR pairs. False discovery rates were estimated in a later analysis by permuting HLA or CMV assignments 20 times. A later analysis grouped co-occurring TCRs with DBSCAN, adding TCRdist sequence similarity when clustering within HLA-allele-positive subsets. Repertoires with fewer than 30,000 or more than 120,000 public chains, plus five repertoires with anomalous nucleotide sharing, were excluded from co-occurrence clustering. The source is immuneACCESS, and TCRdb retained only in-frame sequences with V and J called. Part of the clones is not carried over; for the studies checked, unresolved V genes explain less than half of this, and the remainder is unexplained. Clone size and V and J calls were adopted from that table, with D and trimming inferred from the DNA. Across this sample there are about 92,000 clones, with around four fifths seen only once. The top ten clonotypes cover around 7.8% of the sample.

The sequencing input was PBMCs. The TCR comes from a man aged 50 to 60 in good health and CMV-seropositive. The rearranged chain carries TRBV27 and TRBJ1-1, and 7 junctional nucleotides match TRBD1. The CDR3 amino acid sequence is: CASSLQGERRTEAFF. The bases are TGTGCCAGCAGTTTACAGGGGGAGCGGCGCACTGAAGCTTTCTTT.